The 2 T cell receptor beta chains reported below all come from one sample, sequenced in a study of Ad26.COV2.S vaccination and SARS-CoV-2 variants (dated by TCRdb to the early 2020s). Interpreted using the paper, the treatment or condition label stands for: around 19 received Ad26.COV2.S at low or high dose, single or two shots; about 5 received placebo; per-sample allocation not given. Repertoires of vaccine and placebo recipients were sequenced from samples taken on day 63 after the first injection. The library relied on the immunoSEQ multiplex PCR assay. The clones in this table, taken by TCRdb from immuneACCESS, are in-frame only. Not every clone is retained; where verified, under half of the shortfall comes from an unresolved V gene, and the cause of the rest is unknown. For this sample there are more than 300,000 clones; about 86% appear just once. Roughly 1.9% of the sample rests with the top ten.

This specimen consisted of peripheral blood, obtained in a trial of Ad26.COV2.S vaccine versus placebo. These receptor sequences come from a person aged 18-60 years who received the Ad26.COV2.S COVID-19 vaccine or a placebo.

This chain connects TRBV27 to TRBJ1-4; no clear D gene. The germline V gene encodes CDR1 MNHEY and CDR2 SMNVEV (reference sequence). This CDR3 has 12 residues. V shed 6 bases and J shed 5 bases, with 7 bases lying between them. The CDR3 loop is CASRRRNEKLFF. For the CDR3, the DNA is TGTGCCAGCAGACGACGGAATGAAAAACTGTTTTTT.

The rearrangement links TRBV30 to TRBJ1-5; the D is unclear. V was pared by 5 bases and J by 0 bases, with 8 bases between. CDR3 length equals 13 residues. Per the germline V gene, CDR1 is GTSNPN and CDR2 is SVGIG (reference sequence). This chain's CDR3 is CAWASGSNQPQHF. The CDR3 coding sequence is TGTGCCTGGGCCTCTGGTAGCAATCAGCCCCAGCATTTT.